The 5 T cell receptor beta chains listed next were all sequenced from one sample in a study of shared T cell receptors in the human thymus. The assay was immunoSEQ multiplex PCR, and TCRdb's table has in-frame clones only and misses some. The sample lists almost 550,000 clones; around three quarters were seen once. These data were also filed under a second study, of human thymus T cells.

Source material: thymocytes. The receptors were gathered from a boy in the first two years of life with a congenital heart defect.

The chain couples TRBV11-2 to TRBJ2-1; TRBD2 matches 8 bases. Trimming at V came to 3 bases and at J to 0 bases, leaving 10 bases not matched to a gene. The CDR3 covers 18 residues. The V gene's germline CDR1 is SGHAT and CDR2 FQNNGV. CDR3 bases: TGTGCCAGCAGCTTCCTGGCTAGCGGGCTTAGCTCCTACAATGAGCAGTTCTTC. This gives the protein CASSFLASGLSSYNEQFF. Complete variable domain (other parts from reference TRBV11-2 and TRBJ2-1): EAGVAQSPRYKIIEKRQSVAFWCNPISGHATLYWYQQILGQGPKLLIQFQNNGVVDDSQLPKDRFSAERLKGVDSTLKIQPAKLEDSAVYLCASSFLASGLSSYNEQFFGPGTRLTVL.

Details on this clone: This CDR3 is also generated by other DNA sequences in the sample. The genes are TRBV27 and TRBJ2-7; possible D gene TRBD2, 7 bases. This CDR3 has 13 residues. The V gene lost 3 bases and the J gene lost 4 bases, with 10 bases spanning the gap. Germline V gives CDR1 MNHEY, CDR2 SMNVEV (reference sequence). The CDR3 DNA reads TGTGCCAGCAGTTTGGGGAGGGGGTACGAGCAGTACTTC. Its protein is CASSLGRGYEQYF.

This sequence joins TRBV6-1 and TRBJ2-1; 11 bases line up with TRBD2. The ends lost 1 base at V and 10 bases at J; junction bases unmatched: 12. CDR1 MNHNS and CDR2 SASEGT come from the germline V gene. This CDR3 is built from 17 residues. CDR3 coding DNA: TGTGCCAGCAGTGAAGGACTACTAGCGGGAGTATCCGGGGAGCAGTTCTTC. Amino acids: CASSEGLLAGVSGEQFF.

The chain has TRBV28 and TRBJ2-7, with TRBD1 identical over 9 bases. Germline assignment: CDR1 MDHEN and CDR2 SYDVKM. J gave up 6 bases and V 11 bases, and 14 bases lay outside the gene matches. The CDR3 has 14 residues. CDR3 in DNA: TGTGCCGCACACCCGGGACAGGGACCCTGCGAGCAGTACTTC. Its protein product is CAAHPGQGPCEQYF.

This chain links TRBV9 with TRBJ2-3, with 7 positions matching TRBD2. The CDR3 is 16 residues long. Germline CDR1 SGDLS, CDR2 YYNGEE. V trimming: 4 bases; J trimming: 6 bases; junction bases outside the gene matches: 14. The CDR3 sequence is CASSPLRKAGYDTQYF. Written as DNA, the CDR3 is TGTGCCAGCAGCCCCCTCCGGAAAGCGGGGTACGATACGCAGTATTTT.